These 26 T cell receptor beta chains were all obtained from the same sample, sequenced in a study of Ad26.COV2.S vaccination and SARS-CoV-2 variants. TCRdb keeps only in-frame clones here, not all; method: immunoSEQ multiplex PCR. The sample lists 300,000 to 450,000 clones, about 90% seen once, with roughly 3.9% in the top ten. The specimen was peripheral blood, collected after recovery from COVID-19. All receptors come from a human donor who had recovered from COVID-19.

The gene calls are TRBV7-3 and TRBJ2-1; maybe TRBD1 (6 bases). Trimming took off 1 base at V and 8 bases at J, with 12 bases between the two ends. Germline V gene data show CDR1 as SGHTA and CDR2 as FQGTGA. The CDR3 contains 14 residues. Here the CDR3 DNA reads TGTGCCAGCAGCTTAATGGGGGCGTCCTATGAGCAGTTCTTC. Protein: CASSLMGASYEQFF.

The genes are TRBV28 and TRBJ2-4; possibly TRBD2 for D (5 bases). This CDR3 spans 16 amino acids. V shed 0 bases and J shed 0 bases, with 9 bases lying between them. Germline V gives CDR1 MDHEN, CDR2 SYDVKM. CDR3 sequence: CASSLWARGAKNIQYF. CDR3 nucleotide sequence: TGTGCCAGCAGTTTATGGGCCCGGGGAGCCAAAAACATTCAGTACTTC.

The chain combines TRBV19 with TRBJ2-4; 12 nucleotides align to TRBD2. Germline CDR1 reads LNHDA; CDR2 reads SQIVND (reference sequence). The CDR3 loop spans 16 amino acids. The ends lost 1 base at V and 7 bases at J; junction bases unmatched: 5. The CDR3 region has the DNA TGTGCCAGTAGTATAGCCCCCGGGACTAGCGGGAACATTCAGTACTTC. Its translation: CASSIAPGTSGNIQYF.

This clone was detected once. The sample has other DNA sequences that encode this CDR3 too. V and J are TRBV19 and TRBJ1-1; 7 nucleotides line up with TRBD1. The CDR3 sequence is 13 residues long. In germline, CDR1 is LNHDA, CDR2 SQIVND (reference sequence). V lost 9 bases to trimming and J lost 0 bases; unmatched junction nucleotides: 4. The CDR3 region is CASRDSLNTEAFF. In nucleotides, the CDR3 is TGTGCCAGCCGGGACAGTTTGAACACTGAAGCTTTCTTT.

This chain joins TRBV12-5 and TRBJ2-7; D may be TRBD1 (6 bases). The germline gives CDR1 LGHNT, CDR2 FRNRAP. CDR3 length: 13 amino acids. V was trimmed by 2 bases and J by 6 bases, leaving 11 bases between them. This CDR3 reads CASGLTGSGEQYF. CDR3 nucleotides: TGTGCTAGTGGTTTGACAGGGTCGGGCGAGCAGTACTTC.

The rearrangement joins TRBV5-6 to TRBJ2-7, with 10 bases lining up with TRBD1. With V trimmed by 4 bases and J by 5 bases, 3 bases remained unmatched. This CDR3 comprises 13 residues. Germline CDR1 and CDR2: SGHDT and YYEEEE. CDR3 sequence: CASSPDRGDEQYF. Written as DNA, the CDR3 is TGTGCCAGCAGCCCGGACAGGGGGGACGAGCAGTACTTC.

The chain uses TRBV5-6 and TRBJ2-5; D call uncertain. The CDR3 extends over 14 amino acids. The germline V and J ends were trimmed by 1 base and 6 bases, with 13 bases remaining between them. Germline CDR1 reads SGHDT; CDR2 reads YYEEEE. In DNA, the CDR3 is TGTGCCAGCAGCTTGCGCCGGAGCCGGCAGACCCAGTACTTC. Its translation: CASSLRRSRQTQYF. Full variable domain (missing parts from reference TRBV5-6 and TRBJ2-5): DAGVTQSPTHLIKTRGQQVTLRCSPKSGHDTVSWYQQALGQGPQFIFQYYEEEERQRGNFPDRFSGHQFPNYSSELNVNALLLGDSALYLCASSLRRSRQTQYFGPGTRLLVL.

The CDR3 sequence is CASSLEMDGYTF. The CDR3 nucleotides read TGTGCCAGCAGCTTAGAGATGGATGGCTACACCTTC. The chain employs TRBV7-9 and TRBJ1-2; D not resolved. Trimming took 1 base from V and 6 from J, leaving 6 bases between them. The CDR3 loop spans 12 amino acids. In germline, CDR1 is SEHNR, CDR2 FQNEAQ (reference sequence).

The rearrangement links TRBV7-3 to TRBJ2-7, with 9 bases identical to TRBD1. This CDR3 has 12 amino acids. Germline V gene data show CDR1 as SGHTA and CDR2 as FQGTGA. V gave up 4 bases and J gave up 6 bases; unmatched junction bases: 1. CDR3 sequence (DNA): TGTGCCAGCAGCTCGGACAGGGGCGAGCAGTACTTC. Translation: CASSSDRGEQYF.

This rearrangement joins TRBV4-3 to TRBJ2-3, with D possibly being TRBD1 (5 bases). Germline V gene sequence: CDR1 LGHNA, CDR2 YSLEER. The CDR3 is made up of 17 amino acids. V lost 0 bases to trimming and J lost 0 bases, with 13 bases between them. The CDR3 spells CASSQDRQGASTDTQYF. As DNA, the CDR3 is TGCGCCAGCAGCCAAGATCGGCAGGGTGCTAGCACAGATACGCAGTATTTT.

The rearrangement uses TRBV25-1 and TRBJ1-2; a weak D match, TRBD1 (5 bases). Germline V lookup: CDR1 MGHDK, CDR2 SYGVNS. V lost 1 base, J lost 4 bases, and 13 bases lay in between. CDR3 length: 15 residues. Here the CDR3 DNA reads TGTGCCAGCAGTGAATCCCCCACAGGCGGCTATGGCTACACCTTC. Translated: CASSESPTGGYGYTF.

V is TRBV4-1 and J is TRBJ1-6; 10 bases are shared with TRBD1. Trimming cost V 1 base and J 0 bases; bases outside gene matches: 0. The CDR3 has 17 residues. The germline V gene encodes CDR1 MGHRA and CDR2 YSYEKL. DNA of the CDR3: TGCGCCAGCAGCCAAGGGGACAGGGGCTCCTATAATTCACCCCTCCACTTT. Translating gives CASSQGDRGSYNSPLHF.

The DNA for the CDR3 is TGTGCCAGCAGTGATATAGAGCTAGGGTATGGCTACACCTTC. Translation gives CASSDIELGYGYTF. The genes are TRBV6-1 and TRBJ1-2; D not resolved. The CDR3 covers 14 residues. The V and J ends lost 3 bases and 5 bases respectively, with 13 bases between them. Germline CDR1 is MNHNS and CDR2 is SASEGT.

This clone was seen just once. The chain is built from TRBV3-1 (or the pseudogene TRBV3-2) and TRBJ1-1, with D possibly being TRBD1 (6 bases). Germline V lookup: CDR1 LGHDT, CDR2 YNNKEL (reference sequence). This CDR3 has 12 amino acids. Trimming removed 4 bases at V and 10 bases at J, with 13 bases between. CDR3 protein: CASSPGGGGAFF. The CDR3 coding sequence is TGTGCCAGCAGCCCGGGGGGAGGGGGAGCTTTCTTT.

This rearrangement joins TRBV20-1 to TRBJ2-5; possibly TRBD1 for D (6 bases). Between the trimmed V and J ends, which lost 7 bases and 2 bases, there was a span of 8 bases. Germline lookup yields CDR1 DFQATT and CDR2 SNEGSKA (reference sequence). The CDR3 extends over 11 amino acids. CDR3 sequence reads: CSGDTQETQYF. Written as DNA, the CDR3 is TGCAGTGGGGACACTCAAGAGACCCAGTACTTC.

The chain links TRBV5-5 to TRBJ1-1; 10 nucleotides match TRBD1. Germline lookup yields CDR1 SGHKS and CDR2 YYEKEE (reference sequence). V shed 2 bases, J shed 6 bases, and the junction held 13 bases outside the gene matches. The CDR3 has 17 residues. The CDR3 loop reads CASSFLSTGGAPAEAFF. The CDR3 region has the DNA TGTGCCAGCAGCTTCCTTTCGACAGGGGGCGCTCCGGCTGAAGCTTTCTTT.

The V call is TRBV12-5, the J call TRBJ1-4, with unresolved D. CDR1 and CDR2 from the germline V gene are LGHNT and FRNRAP. V was trimmed by 0 bases and J by 8 bases, leaving 22 bases between them. The CDR3 sequence is 18 residues long. CDR3 sequence: CASGLVIARFGPKEKLFF. CDR3 nucleotides: TGTGCTAGTGGTTTGGTAATAGCCAGGTTCGGACCGAAAGAAAAACTGTTTTTT.

The V gene is TRBV3-1 (or the pseudogene TRBV3-2), the J gene TRBJ1-2; D is possibly TRBD1 (5 bases). Germline-derived CDR1 and CDR2 are LGHDT and YNNKEL (reference sequence). This CDR3 contains 14 residues. V gave up 4 bases and J gave up 8 bases, with 17 bases separating them. The CDR3 coding sequence is TGTGCCAGCAGCCCCCGAACAGGAAGGGAGGGCTACACCTTC. This encodes CASSPRTGREGYTF.

In this sample, this clone turned up a few times. V usage is TRBV7-2 and J usage is TRBJ1-2, with D tentatively TRBD1 (5 bases). Trimming left V 3 bases short and J 4 bases short, with 12 bases between. The CDR3 is 14 residues long. Germline V gene sequence: CDR1 SGHTA, CDR2 FQGNSA. CDR3 loop: CASSFQTEVYGYTF. CDR3 DNA sequence: TGTGCCAGCAGCTTTCAGACAGAAGTCTATGGCTACACCTTC.

J is TRBJ2-2 and V is TRBV5-6; weak D call: TRBD2 (6 bases). The CDR3 sequence is 15 residues long. The V end lost 5 bases, the J end lost 5 bases, and 16 bases lay between the germline ends. The germline CDR1 and CDR2 sequences are SGHDT and YYEEEE. CDR3 sequence: CASREGLLRTGELFF. The CDR3 DNA follows: TGTGCCAGCAGGGAGGGGCTACTTAGGACCGGGGAGCTGTTTTTT.

Note on this clone: Relative to the germline gene, one junction end is altered; a read error may explain this. This chain uses TRBV10-2 with TRBJ2-2; TRBD2 agrees at 7 bases. This CDR3 contains 16 residues. Germline CDR1 is WSHSY and CDR2 is SAAADI. The CDR3 sequence: CASSVGRASDTGKLFF. DNA of the CDR3: TGCGCCAGCAGTGTGGGGAGGGCGTCGGACACCGGGAAGCTGTTTTTT.

Comments on this clone: This sample includes further DNA sequences coding for the same CDR3. This chain connects TRBV6-5 to TRBJ2-7, with D tentatively TRBD1 (5 bases). The CDR3 is 14 amino acids. Trimming shortened V by 9 bases and J by 7 bases, and 22 bases separated the two germline ends. Germline assignment: CDR1 MNHEY and CDR2 SVGAGI. DNA for the CDR3: TGTGCCAGTACCCCTGACAGTTCGGTTCGTGAGCAGTACTTC. It specifies CASTPDSSVREQYF.

The CDR3 region has the DNA TGTGCCAGCAGCTTGGCGGGGGGCACGAACACTGAAGCTTTCTTT. Amino acid sequence: CASSLAGGTNTEAFF. The V call is TRBV5-6, the J call TRBJ1-1; TRBD1 might be the D (6 bases). The CDR3 covers 15 residues. Germline CDR1 SGHDT, CDR2 YYEEEE. V shed 0 bases and J shed 1 base, with 10 bases lying between them.

V usage is TRBV10-3 and J usage is TRBJ1-2; 9 bases line up with TRBD1. CDR3 length: 13 residues. Germline V CDR1 and CDR2: ENHRY, SYGVKD. Unmatched junction bases numbered 3, after V lost 5 bases and J lost 5 bases. CDR3 bases: TGTGCCATCAGTCCGGGGACAGGGTATGGCTACACCTTC. Protein product: CAISPGTGYGYTF.

The chain links TRBV6-5 to TRBJ1-2; unclear D gene. The CDR3 has 14 amino acids. Germline CDR1 reads MNHEY; CDR2 reads SVGAGI. Deletions cut 6 bases from V and 5 bases from J, with 16 bases between. The CDR3 DNA is TGTGCCAGCAGGATCGGATGGCAGCCTTATGGCTACACCTTC. Translating gives CASRIGWQPYGYTF.

The chain couples TRBV19 to TRBJ1-6; D remains unclear. With 6 bases removed from V and 6 bases from J, the gap between germline ends came to 6 bases. The CDR3 contains 12 residues. Germline values: CDR1 LNHDA, CDR2 SQIVND (reference sequence). The DNA of the CDR3 is TGTGCCAGTAGGAGCAGTAATTCACCCCTCCACTTT. Encoded protein: CASRSSNSPLHF.